This record concerns one T cell receptor (beta chain) sequence. Its antigen is undetermined. Synthesis of TCR beta cDNA relied on 5'RACE template switching carrying UMIs. For each CDR3 protein, TCRdb gives one entry from its re-call of the 5' RACE reads, without DNA. This table lists 200,000 to 300,000 distinct CDR3 sequences. This CDR3 is built from 15 residues. From germline, CDR1 is SGHDT and CDR2 YYEEEE. This sample was included in a study of T cells expressing NK-cell markers. At the level of the study: Sequencing covered eight donors, seven HCMV-seropositive and one seronegative.

Study results and caveats: Roughly six donors showed dominant NKG2C+ clonotypes comprising roughly 1.0-7.0% of their CD8+ T cells.

This chain connects TRBV5-6 to TRBJ2-1; checking the TCRdb D call of TRBD1 is not possible without DNA. This clonotype was obtained from a woman between 18 and 70 years old in good health. Sequencing used blood T cells: a sorted CD56 or NKG2C T cell subset, CD4+ or CD8+ T cells, or bulk PBMC T cells (not recorded which). The chain's CDR3 is CASSPSGGPHNEQFF.